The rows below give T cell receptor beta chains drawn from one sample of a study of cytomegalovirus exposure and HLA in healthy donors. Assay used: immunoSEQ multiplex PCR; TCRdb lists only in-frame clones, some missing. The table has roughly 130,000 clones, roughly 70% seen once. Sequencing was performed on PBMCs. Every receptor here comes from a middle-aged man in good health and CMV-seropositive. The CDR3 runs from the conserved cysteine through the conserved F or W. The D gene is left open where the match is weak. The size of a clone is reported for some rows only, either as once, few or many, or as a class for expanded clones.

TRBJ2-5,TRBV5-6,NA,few,CASSTSPYDNLQETQYF,TGTGCCAGCAGCACGAGCCCCTATGACAACCTACAAGAGACCCAGTACTTC
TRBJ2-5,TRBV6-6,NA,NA,CASRAGDDELETQYF,TGTGCCAGCAGAGCCGGGGATGACGAGTTGGAGACCCAGTACTTC
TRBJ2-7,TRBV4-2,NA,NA,CASSQDRVLTGEQYF,TGTGCCAGCAGCCAAGACAGGGTTTTAACAGGCGAGCAGTACTTC
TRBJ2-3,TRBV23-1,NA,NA,CASQHMRQQGTDTQYF,TGCGCCAGCCAGCATATGAGGCAACAGGGCACAGATACGCAGTATTTT
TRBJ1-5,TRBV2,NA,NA,CASTPGRGNQPQHF,TGTGCCAGCACCCCCGGTCGGGGGAATCAGCCCCAGCATTTT
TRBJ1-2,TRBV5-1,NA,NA,CASSLSWQGNGYTF,TGCGCCAGCAGCTTGAGCTGGCAGGGAAACGGCTACACCTTC
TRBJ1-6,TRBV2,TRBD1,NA,CASSKGTGINSPLHF,TGTGCCAGCTCAAAAGGGACAGGGATTAATTCACCCCTCCACTTT
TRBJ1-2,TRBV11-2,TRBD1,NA,CASSLDDRASAPFYGYTF,TGTGCCAGCAGCTTAGATGACAGGGCGTCCGCCCCTTTCTATGGCTACACCTTC
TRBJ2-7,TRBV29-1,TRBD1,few,CSVEGTGGYEQYF,TGCAGCGTTGAGGGGACAGGGGGCTACGAGCAGTACTTC
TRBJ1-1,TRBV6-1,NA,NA,CASMGVTPNTEAFF,TGTGCCAGCATGGGAGTTACACCGAACACTGAAGCTTTCTTT
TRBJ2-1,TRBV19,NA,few,CASSIRGINEQFF,TGTGCCAGTAGTATTAGAGGGATCAATGAGCAGTTCTTC
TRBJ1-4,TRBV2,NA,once,CASSKGQSNEKLFF,TGTGCCAGCAGTAAAGGACAGAGTAATGAAAAACTGTTTTTT
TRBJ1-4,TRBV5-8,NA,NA,CASSSSMGGNEKLFF,TGTGCCAGCAGCTCATCGATGGGGGGGAATGAAAAACTGTTTTTT
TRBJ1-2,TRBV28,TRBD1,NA,CASSTGTGLYGYTF,TGTGCCAGCAGCACCGGGACAGGTCTCTATGGCTACACCTTC
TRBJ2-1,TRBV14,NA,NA,CASSHWRNSYNEQFF,TGTGCCAGCAGCCATTGGAGGAACTCCTACAATGAGCAGTTCTTC
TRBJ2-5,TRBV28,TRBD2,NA,CASIPRVGTSGSQETQYF,TGTGCCAGCATCCCACGTGTCGGGACTAGCGGGAGCCAAGAGACCCAGTACTTC